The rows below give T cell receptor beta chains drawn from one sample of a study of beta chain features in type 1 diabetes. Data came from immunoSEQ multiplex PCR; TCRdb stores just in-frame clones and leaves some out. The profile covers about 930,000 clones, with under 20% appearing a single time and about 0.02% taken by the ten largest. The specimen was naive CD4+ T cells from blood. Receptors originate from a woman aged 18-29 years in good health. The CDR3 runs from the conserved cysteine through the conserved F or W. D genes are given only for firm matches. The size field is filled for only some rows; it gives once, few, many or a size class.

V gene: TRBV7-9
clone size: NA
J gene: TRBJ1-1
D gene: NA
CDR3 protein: CASSLFEGTEAFF
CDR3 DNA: TGTGCCAGCAGCTTATTCGAGGGCACTGAAGCTTTCTTT

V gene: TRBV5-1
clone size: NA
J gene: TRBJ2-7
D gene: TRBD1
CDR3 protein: CASSLGDSNNEQYF
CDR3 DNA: TGCGCCAGCAGCTTGGGGGACAGTAACAACGAGCAGTACTTC

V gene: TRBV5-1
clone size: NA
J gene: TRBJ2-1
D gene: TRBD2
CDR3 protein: CASSFLAGTYNEQFF
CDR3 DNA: TGCGCCAGCAGCTTCCTAGCGGGGACCTACAATGAGCAGTTCTTC

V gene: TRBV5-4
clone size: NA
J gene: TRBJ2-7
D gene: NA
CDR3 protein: CASSSWAKGSYEQYF
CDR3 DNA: TGTGCCAGCAGCTCATGGGCCAAGGGGAGCTACGAGCAGTACTTC

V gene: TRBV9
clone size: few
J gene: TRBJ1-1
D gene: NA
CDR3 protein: CASRAAGYGTEAFF
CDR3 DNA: TGTGCCAGCAGGGCGGCAGGGTACGGCACTGAAGCTTTCTTT

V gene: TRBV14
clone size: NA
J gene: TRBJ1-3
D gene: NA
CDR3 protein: CASSQGGYAVGNTIYF
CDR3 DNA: TGTGCCAGCAGCCAAGGTGGATATGCCGTCGGAAACACCATATATTTT

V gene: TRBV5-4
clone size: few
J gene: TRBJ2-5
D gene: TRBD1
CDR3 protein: CASSSPGQGVETQYF
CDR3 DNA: TGTGCCAGCAGCTCGCCGGGACAGGGTGTCGAGACCCAGTACTTC

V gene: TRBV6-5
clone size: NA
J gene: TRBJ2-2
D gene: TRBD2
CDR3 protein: CASSPPGTRAGELFF
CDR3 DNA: TGTGCCAGCAGTCCCCCCGGGACTAGAGCCGGGGAGCTGTTTTTT

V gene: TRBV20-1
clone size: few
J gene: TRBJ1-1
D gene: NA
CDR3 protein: CSASRLEAFF
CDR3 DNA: TGCAGTGCTAGCCGTTTAGAAGCTTTCTTT

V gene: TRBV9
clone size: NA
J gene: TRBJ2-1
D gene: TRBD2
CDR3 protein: CASSVGLAGEGEQFF
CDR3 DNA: TGTGCCAGCAGCGTTGGACTAGCGGGAGAGGGTGAGCAGTTCTTC

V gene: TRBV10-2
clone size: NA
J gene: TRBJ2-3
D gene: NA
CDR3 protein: CASSERAGASTDTQYF
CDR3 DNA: TGCGCCAGCAGTGAGAGGGCTGGCGCTAGCACAGATACGCAGTATTTT

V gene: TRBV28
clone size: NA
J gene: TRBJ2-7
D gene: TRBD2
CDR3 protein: CASTGGRAPTVNYEQYF
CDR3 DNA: TGTGCCAGCACAGGCGGGAGGGCCCCTACCGTAAACTACGAGCAGTACTTC

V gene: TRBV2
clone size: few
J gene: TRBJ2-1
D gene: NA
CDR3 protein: CASSEAWLYNEQFF
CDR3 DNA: TGTGCCAGCAGTGAAGCCTGGCTGTACAATGAGCAGTTCTTC

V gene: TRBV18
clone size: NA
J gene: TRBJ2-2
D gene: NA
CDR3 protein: CASSPGPGELFF
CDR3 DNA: TGTGCCAGCTCACCAGGACCTGGGGAGCTGTTTTTT

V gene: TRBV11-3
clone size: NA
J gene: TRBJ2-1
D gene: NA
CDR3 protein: CASSAAYNEQFF
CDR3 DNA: TGTGCCAGCAGCGCCGCCTACAATGAGCAGTTCTTC

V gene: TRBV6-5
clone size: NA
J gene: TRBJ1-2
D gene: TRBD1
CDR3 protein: CASSYTGQGAGGYTF
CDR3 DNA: TGTGCCAGCAGTTACACGGGACAGGGGGCGGGTGGCTACACCTTC

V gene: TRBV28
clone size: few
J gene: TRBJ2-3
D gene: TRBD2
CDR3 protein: CASSSPLSGRLPDTQYF
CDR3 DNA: TGTGCCAGCAGTTCCCCACTTAGCGGGAGGCTCCCAGATACGCAGTATTTT

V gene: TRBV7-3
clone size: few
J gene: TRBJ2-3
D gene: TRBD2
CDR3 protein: CASSLTRLAADTQYF
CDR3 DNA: TGTGCCAGCAGCCTCACCCGCCTAGCGGCAGATACGCAGTATTTT

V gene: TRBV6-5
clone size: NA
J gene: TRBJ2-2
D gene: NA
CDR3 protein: CASSYSRTGELFF
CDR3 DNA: TGTGCCAGCAGTTACTCGAGAACCGGGGAGCTGTTTTTT

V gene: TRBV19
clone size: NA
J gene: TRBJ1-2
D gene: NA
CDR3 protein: CASNRAPPNYGYTF
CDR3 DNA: TGTGCCAGTAATAGGGCACCACCTAACTATGGCTACACCTTC

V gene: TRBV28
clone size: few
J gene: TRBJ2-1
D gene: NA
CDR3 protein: CASISWGVGYNEQFF
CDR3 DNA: TGTGCCAGCATTTCATGGGGGGTGGGGTACAATGAGCAGTTCTTC

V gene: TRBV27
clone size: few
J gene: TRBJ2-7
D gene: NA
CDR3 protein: CASIRSGSSSYEQYF
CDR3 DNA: TGTGCCAGCATCAGAAGCGGTTCAAGCTCCTACGAGCAGTACTTC

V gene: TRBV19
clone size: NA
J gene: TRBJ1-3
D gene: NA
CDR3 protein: CASSRTAPGNTIYF
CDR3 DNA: TGTGCCAGTAGTAGGACAGCGCCTGGAAACACCATATATTTT